The clone carrying this TCR beta chain has at least ten counts. The antigen is undetermined. TCRdb fed the reads into MiXCR, producing one record per CDR3 protein. The data show 100,000 to 150,000 distinct CDR3 sequences, more than 7% seen once. This sample stems from a study of T cell repertoires in cytomegalovirus infection. The wider study: Public signatures in TCR beta pointed to CMV infection and matching HLA type. General study findings and limits: Pooled public TCR beta family frequency picked out CMV carriers with the relevant HLA. CMV-specific TCR beta clonotypes restricted by HLA-C were the ones dominating the ex vivo response.

CDR3 length equals 14 residues. V shed 8 bases and J 3 bases; nucleotides not matched to a gene: 9. The chain employs TRBV12-3 or TRBV12-4 and TRBJ2-7, with 8 bases that match TRBD2. The sequencing sample was made of PBMCs. This clonotype originated in a human donor in good health (CMV status not recorded). Some clones in this sample may be carry-over from other donors' samples. CDR3 DNA: TGTGCCAGCCGGCCCTTGAGCGGGGGCTACGAGCAGTACTTC. Its protein is CASRPLSGGYEQYF.